The entry below gives a single T cell receptor beta chain sequence along with its context. This specimen comes from a study of blood T cells in healthy people across ages. CDR1 and CDR2 from the germline V gene are SGHVS and FQNEAQ. Trimming removed 2 bases from V and 4 bases from J; junction bases left unmatched: 7. The CDR3 extends over 15 amino acids. For the second PCR, which ran for roughly 6 to 11 cycles, a sample-barcoded 5' primer and a J-beta primer mix were used. One entry per CDR3 protein, called by TCRdb with MiXCR from the 5' RACE reads. The sample shows about 800,000 distinct CDR3 sequences, more than 20% of them seen only once. These data also formed part of another study, on T cells of mothers and their children. That work adds: Thymic selection, a shaping force on TCR recombination output, acts similarly in related and unrelated pairs.

The chain is built from TRBV7-8 and TRBJ2-5; 7 nucleotides match TRBD2. The receptor comes from a boy aged 5-17 years in good health. The sample comprised blood. CDR3 DNA sequence: TGTGCCAGCAGCTTAAAGGGGAGGGAGGGAGAGACCCAGTACTTC. Its protein product is CASSLKGREGETQYF.